This TCR beta chain was found in a study of T cells after yellow fever vaccination. The authors made TCR cDNA by 5'RACE template switching, adding a universal primer site and UMIs. TCRdb re-called the 5' RACE reads with MiXCR, one entry per CDR3 protein. The table has a few hundred thousand distinct CDR3 sequences, under 9% seen once; the top ten hold over 3%. Germline V CDR1 and CDR2: SNHLY, FYNNEI. There are 16 residues in the CDR3. Between the trimmed V and J ends, which lost 2 bases and 6 bases, there was a span of 16 bases. This sequence was found in a man aged 18 to 35 who received the YFV17D yellow fever vaccine. The material was CD4+ T cells sorted from PBMCs, obtained 5 days after the yellow fever booster vaccination. This sequence joins TRBV2 and TRBJ1-4, with D maybe TRBD1 (5 bases). CDR3 loop: CASSEWEWGVYEKLFF. CDR3 sequence (DNA): TGTGCCAGCAGTGAATGGGAATGGGGGGTTTATGAAAAACTGTTTTTT.